This TCR beta chain emerged from a study of response to subunit inactivated influenza vaccine. Study observations and caveats: The authors offered the suggestion that each seasonal influenza vaccination recruits few new T cells.

Remarks on this clonotype: No antigen is known for it.

TCRdb fed the RT-PCR reads into MiXCR, producing one record per CDR3 protein. The data hold 710,000 or so distinct CDR3 sequences, with 15% to 18% observed a single time. Germline V gene data show CDR1 as MNHNS and CDR2 as SASEGT. This CDR3 region has 15 residues. V lost 2 bases and J 3 bases, leaving 10 bases between the germline ends. The TCR was taken from a man aged 45-60 years who received an inactivated influenza vaccine. V and J are TRBV6-1 and TRBJ2-2, with D tentatively TRBD1 or TRBD2 (5 bases each). This material consisted of PBMCs from blood, taken 11 to 12 days after vaccination. The CDR3 region is CASSELGVDTGELFF. The CDR3 region has the DNA TGTGCCAGCAGTGAATTGGGGGTAGACACCGGGGAGCTGTTTTTT.